The clone carrying this T cell receptor (beta chain) has a handful of counts. These data belong to a study of blood T cell repertoires in COVID-19. About the study: The samples span acute and convalescent COVID-19 from the United States, Italy and Spain. The analysed material was cDNA or gDNA that came from T cells, B-cell-depleted T cells, or PBMCs.

In the source study's methods: Counts of nucleated cells, estimated from reference gene primer amplification, were obtained. TCRdb's table, derived via immunoSEQ multiplex PCR, lists solely in-frame clones and lacks some. The V and J calls and the clone size are those of that table, but D and trimming were determined from the DNA. The sample contains some 98,000 clones, approximately 84% of which appear only once. The sequencing sample was made of peripheral blood. The sequence was obtained from a man aged 70-80 years with acute or convalescent COVID-19.

The CDR3 nucleotides are TGTGCCAGCAGCTTGGAGGGGGCATGGGCAGATACGCAGTATTTT. Encoded protein: CASSLEGAWADTQYF. The V call is TRBV5-4, the J call TRBJ2-3; 7 positions agree with TRBD1. CDR3 size: 15 residues. Germline CDR1 and CDR2: SGHNT and YYREEE (reference sequence). Losses at the gene ends were 0 bases for V and 4 bases for J; bases not matched to a gene: 5.